The next 32 T cell receptor beta chains were all read from a single sample in a study of cytomegalovirus exposure and HLA in healthy donors. The study ran its PCR with 60 Vbeta and 13 Jbeta primers. Data came from immunoSEQ multiplex PCR; TCRdb stores just in-frame clones and leaves some out. The sample lists around 130,000 clones, more than 65% occurring once. What was sequenced was PBMCs. These receptors all stem from a young woman in good health and CMV-seropositive.

V usage is TRBV28 and J usage is TRBJ2-4; maybe TRBD2 (6 bases). Trimming left V 6 bases short and J 4 bases short, with 13 bases between. CDR1 and CDR2 (germline): MDHEN, SYDVKM. This CDR3 has 14 amino acids. CDR3 coding DNA: TGTGCCAGCAGCCGAACCCGGGGGAAAAACATTCAGTACTTC. Its translation is CASSRTRGKNIQYF.

This clone was detected once. The chain's CDR3 is CASSPLGLAGAPGELFF. Here the CDR3 DNA reads TGTGCCAGCAGCCCGCTAGGGCTAGCGGGGGCTCCCGGGGAGCTGTTTTTT. J is TRBJ2-2 and V is TRBV2; TRBD2 matches 10 bases. This CDR3 has 17 residues. Germline loops: CDR1 SNHLY, CDR2 FYNNEI. V was pared by 6 bases and J by 6 bases, with 13 bases of the junction left unmatched.

The chain couples TRBV7-3 to TRBJ1-3; 10 bases fit TRBD1. Germline CDR1 SGHTA, CDR2 FQGTGA. This CDR3 is built from 18 residues. V dropped 4 bases and J dropped 4; count of bases not matched to a gene: 13. The CDR3 DNA is TGTGCCAGCAGCTATGGACAGGGGGACCTGTCAGGAGGAAACACCATATATTTT. Translated: CASSYGQGDLSGGNTIYF.

The V call is TRBV2, the J call TRBJ2-7; TRBD2 agrees at 11 bases. The length of the CDR3 is 14 residues. Germline V gene lookup returns CDR1 SNHLY and CDR2 FYNNEI. The V segment lost 6 bases and the J segment 7 bases; nucleotides outside the gene matches: 8. CDR3 loop: CASRVGLAEREQYF. CDR3 nucleotide sequence: TGTGCCAGCAGGGTGGGACTAGCGGAACGGGAGCAGTACTTC.

The CDR3 reads CASSPRGAGGNYEQFF. The CDR3 nucleotides read TGTGCCAGCAGCCCCCGGGGAGCGGGGGGCAACTATGAGCAGTTCTTC. The chain combines TRBV7-3 with TRBJ2-1, with 9 bases identical to TRBD2. V shed 5 bases, J shed 8 bases, and the junction held 13 bases outside the gene matches. The CDR3 length is 16 residues. Germline V CDR1 and CDR2: SGHTA, FQGTGA.

Only one count was recorded for this clone. The chain uses TRBV7-6 and TRBJ2-7; TRBD1 matches at 11 bases. CDR3 length: 15 residues. The V gene's germline CDR1 is SGHVS and CDR2 FNYEAQ. V was clipped by 5 bases and J by 5 bases; unmatched bases: 8. CDR3 sequence: CASSPSRTGGNEQYF. The CDR3, as DNA: TGTGCCAGCAGCCCCTCTAGGACAGGGGGCAACGAGCAGTACTTC. The whole variable domain, filled in from reference TRBV7-6 and TRBJ2-7, reads GAGVSQSPRYKVTKRGQDVALRCDPISGHVSLYWYRQALGQGPEFLTYFNYEAQQDKSGLPNDRFSAERPEGSISTLTIQRTEQRDSAMYRCASSPSRTGGNEQYFGPGTRLTVT.

This chain connects TRBV6-1 to TRBJ2-7, with 8 nucleotides matching TRBD1. Germline V gene lookup returns CDR1 MNHNS and CDR2 SASEGT. The CDR3 covers 15 residues. V lost 6 bases, J lost 1 base, and 8 bases stayed unmatched. The CDR3 nucleotides read TGTGCCAGCAGCTTAGGACAGGGAGGATCCTACGAGCAGTACTTC. Amino acids: CASSLGQGGSYEQYF.

This clone was observed a handful of times. The rearrangement uses TRBV4-1 and TRBJ2-7; 10 bases are a match to TRBD2. The CDR3 has 17 amino acids. The ends lost 1 base at V and 2 bases at J; junction bases unmatched: 8. Per germline, CDR1 MGHRA and CDR2 YSYEKL. CDR3 in amino acids: CASSQAPGLANTYEQYF. As DNA, the CDR3 is TGCGCCAGCAGCCAAGCGCCGGGACTAGCGAATACCTACGAGCAGTACTTC.

The chain has TRBV18 and TRBJ2-3, with D possibly matching TRBD1 (5 bases). CDR3 size: 14 residues. Deletions cut 1 base from V and 3 bases from J, with 8 bases between. Germline V CDR1 and CDR2: KGHSH, LQKENI. CDR3 nucleotide sequence: TGTGCCAGCTCACCACAGGGGTTTACAGATACGCAGTATTTT. Residues: CASSPQGFTDTQYF.

V is TRBV25-1 and J is TRBJ1-2; TRBD1 aligns across 7 bases. V was clipped by 2 bases and J by 4 bases; unmatched bases: 10. CDR3 size: 16 residues. The germline CDR1 and CDR2 sequences are MGHDK and SYGVNS. The CDR3 is CASSELGDSSFYGYTF. The CDR3 DNA sequence: TGTGCCAGCAGTGAACTAGGGGACAGCTCTTTCTATGGCTACACCTTC.

The chain employs TRBV19 and TRBJ1-2, with a weak D call TRBD1 (6 bases). CDR1 is LNHDA and CDR2 is SQIVND in the germline V gene (reference sequence). The CDR3 sequence is 13 residues long. V was pared by 5 bases and J by 2 bases, with 9 bases between. As DNA, the CDR3 is TGTGCCAGTAGTTACGGGACAAACTATGGCTACACCTTC. It encodes CASSYGTNYGYTF. The whole variable domain, remainder taken from reference TRBV19 and TRBJ1-2, is DGGITQSPKYLFRKEGQNVTLSCEQNLNHDAMYWYRQDPGQGLRLIYYSQIVNDFQKGDIAEGYSVSREKKESFPLTVTSAQKNPTAFYLCASSYGTNYGYTFGSGTRLTVV.

The gene calls are TRBV19 and TRBJ1-6, with 7 bases identical to TRBD1. V lost 4 bases to trimming and J lost 9 bases; unmatched junction nucleotides: 9. Germline loops: CDR1 LNHDA, CDR2 SQIVND (reference sequence). The CDR3 length is 15 residues. In DNA form, the CDR3 reads TGTGCCAGTAGTACCAATACAGGGGTCGGTTCACCCCTCCACTTT. Translated, it gives CASSTNTGVGSPLHF.

This clone showed up just a few times. This sequence joins TRBV7-3 and TRBJ2-5; 10 bases align to TRBD2. CDR3 length: 16 amino acids. The V segment lost 4 bases and the J segment 5 bases; nucleotides outside the gene matches: 10. Germline V gene data show CDR1 as SGHTA and CDR2 as FQGTGA. CDR3 residues: CASSSTPSGGIETQYF. The CDR3 DNA reads as TGTGCCAGCAGCTCCACCCCTAGCGGGGGTATCGAGACCCAGTACTTC.

This chain links TRBV5-1 with TRBJ2-5; tentatively, D is TRBD2 (6 bases). The CDR3 consists of 13 residues. Trimming left V 4 bases short and J 3 bases short, with 10 bases between. The germline V gene has CDR1 SGHRS and CDR2 YFSETQ. The CDR3 loop reads CASSPGGEETQYF. The CDR3 DNA reads as TGCGCCAGCAGCCCCGGAGGGGAAGAGACCCAGTACTTC.

The chain has TRBV19 and TRBJ2-1, with a weak D call TRBD2 (5 bases). The CDR3 runs 13 residues. Germline lookup yields CDR1 LNHDA and CDR2 SQIVND (reference sequence). V lost 4 bases and J lost 9, with 13 bases in between. CDR3 sequence reads: CASSTKGVGEQFF. The CDR3, as DNA: TGTGCCAGTAGTACCAAGGGAGTGGGTGAGCAGTTCTTC.

A few counts support this clone. The chain couples TRBV28 to TRBJ1-3; D not resolved. Germline values: CDR1 MDHEN, CDR2 SYDVKM. The CDR3 totals 14 residues. The ends were cut back, 3 bases at V and 0 bases at J, with 6 bases in the middle. The CDR3, as DNA: TGTGCCAGCAGTTTTGGCGGCTCTGGAAACACCATATATTTT. It encodes CASSFGGSGNTIYF.

The chain joins TRBV7-6 to TRBJ2-7; TRBD1 matches at 10 bases. Trimming at V came to 5 bases and at J to 6 bases, leaving 4 bases not matched to a gene. The CDR3 contains 13 residues. In germline, CDR1 is SGHVS, CDR2 FNYEAQ. CDR3 residues: CASSPTGGGEQYF. CDR3 bases: TGTGCCAGCAGCCCGACAGGGGGCGGCGAGCAGTACTTC. The variable domain in full, with the rest retrieved from reference TRBV7-6 and TRBJ2-7, is GAGVSQSPRYKVTKRGQDVALRCDPISGHVSLYWYRQALGQGPEFLTYFNYEAQQDKSGLPNDRFSAERPEGSISTLTIQRTEQRDSAMYRCASSPTGGGEQYFGPGTRLTVT.

In the case of this clone: The sample carries other DNA sequences with the same CDR3. This sequence joins TRBV28 and TRBJ2-5; D unresolved. The V gene's germline CDR1 is MDHEN and CDR2 SYDVKM. The CDR3 is 14 residues long. V lost 1 base to trimming and J lost 2 bases, with 8 bases between them. The CDR3 is CASSLSRQQETQYF. In nucleotides, the CDR3 is TGTGCCAGCAGTTTATCCCGCCAGCAAGAGACCCAGTACTTC.

The chain is built from TRBV28 and TRBJ2-1; D is uncertain. Germline V CDR1 and CDR2: MDHEN, SYDVKM. This CDR3 spans 12 amino acids. Trimming stripped 5 bases from V and 9 bases from J, with 11 bases between. The CDR3 DNA follows: TGTGCCAGCAGTCAACGGGTGCGTGAGCAGTTCTTC. This translates into CASSQRVREQFF.

CDR3 in amino acids: CASSSARNTGELFF. The CDR3 DNA is TGTGCCAGCAGCTCCGCGAGGAACACCGGGGAGCTGTTTTTT. This chain joins TRBV11-2 and TRBJ2-2, with no clear D. V lost 4 bases, J lost 1 base, and 7 bases lay in between. The germline V gene encodes CDR1 SGHAT and CDR2 FQNNGV. This CDR3 has 14 amino acids.

This chain uses TRBV11-2 with TRBJ2-3; D remains unclear. The CDR3 contains 12 residues. The V end lost 5 bases, the J end lost 5 bases, and 8 bases lay between the germline ends. Germline V gene lookup returns CDR1 SGHAT and CDR2 FQNNGV. The CDR3 is CASSHPEDTQYF. The CDR3 coding sequence is TGTGCCAGCAGCCACCCAGAAGATACGCAGTATTTT.

The chain links TRBV6-6 to TRBJ2-7, with D possibly TRBD1 on 5 matching bases. Germline V CDR1 and CDR2: MNHNY, SVGAGI (reference sequence). The CDR3 consists of 15 residues. Trimming cost V 6 bases and J 3 bases, with 18 bases left between them. The CDR3 protein is CASSPPSDRNYEQYF. The CDR3 DNA reads TGTGCCAGCAGCCCCCCGAGTGACAGAAACTACGAGCAGTACTTC.

The chain combines TRBV6-1 with TRBJ1-1, with D unclear. The V gene lost 4 bases and the J gene lost 3 bases, with 9 bases spanning the gap. The CDR3 has 13 residues. The V gene's germline CDR1 is MNHNS and CDR2 SASEGT. For the CDR3, the DNA is TGTGCCAGCAGTGGAACGCGGGACACTGAAGCTTTCTTT. Translation gives CASSGTRDTEAFF.

This clone was counted a few times. The rearrangement joins TRBV9 to TRBJ2-7; possible D gene TRBD1, 5 bases. CDR3 length equals 15 residues. The germline V gene encodes CDR1 SGDLS and CDR2 YYNGEE. Trimming cost V 3 bases and J 2 bases, with 15 bases left between them. CDR3 sequence reads: CASSGEGRAAYEQYF. In DNA, the CDR3 is TGTGCCAGCAGCGGGGAAGGCAGGGCCGCCTACGAGCAGTACTTC.

The rearrangement uses TRBV11-2 and TRBJ2-7; perhaps TRBD2 as D (7 bases). This CDR3 region has 15 residues. Germline assignment: CDR1 SGHAT and CDR2 FQNNGV. Trimming removed 4 bases at V and 7 bases at J, with 20 bases between. The CDR3 loop is CASSSVGRGGREQYF. The CDR3 nucleotides are TGTGCCAGCAGCTCCGTGGGGAGGGGGGGGAGAGAGCAGTACTTC.

The rearrangement uses TRBV4-1 and TRBJ2-3; tentatively, D is TRBD2 (5 bases). In germline, CDR1 is MGHRA, CDR2 YSYEKL. The CDR3 spans 17 residues. V dropped 4 bases and J dropped 3 bases, with 20 bases sitting between them. In DNA form, the CDR3 reads TGCGCCAGCAGCCCCTCGGACGGAGGAGGACGAACAGATACGCAGTATTTT. This translates into CASSPSDGGGRTDTQYF.

This clone was counted between two and nine times. The rearrangement joins TRBV27 to TRBJ1-1, with 8 bases matching TRBD1. Germline V lookup: CDR1 MNHEY, CDR2 SMNVEV (reference sequence). With 9 bases clipped from V and 1 base from J, the junction kept 13 bases outside the gene matches. CDR3 length: 16 amino acids. This CDR3 is CASRETGDNSNTEAFF. CDR3 sequence (DNA): TGTGCCAGTCGAGAGACAGGGGATAATTCGAACACTGAAGCTTTCTTT.

This rearrangement joins TRBV7-9 to TRBJ2-1, with D possibly TRBD1 on 5 matching bases. CDR1 is SEHNR and CDR2 is FQNEAQ in the germline V gene (reference sequence). The CDR3 is 16 residues long. Deletions cut 4 bases from V and 0 bases from J, with 13 bases between. The CDR3: CASSWGQLSSYNEQFF. CDR3 coding DNA: TGTGCCAGCAGCTGGGGCCAACTGAGCTCCTACAATGAGCAGTTCTTC.

The chain joins TRBV5-1 to TRBJ2-1; TRBD2 agrees at 15 bases. V gave up 3 bases and J gave up 4 bases; unmatched junction bases: 2. CDR3 length: 16 amino acids. Germline CDR1 SGHRS, CDR2 YFSETQ. CDR3 nucleotide sequence: TGCGCCAGCAGCTCGGGACTAGCGGGGGGTTACAATGAGCAGTTCTTC. Amino acids: CASSSGLAGGYNEQFF.

In this sample, this clone turned up once. This chain links TRBV10-2 with TRBJ2-5; tentatively, D is TRBD2 (5 bases). V was pared by 2 bases and J by 1 base, with 14 bases between. Germline V gene lookup returns CDR1 WSHSY and CDR2 SAAADI. This CDR3 is 16 amino acids long. CDR3 DNA sequence: TGCGCCAGCAGTGAGATACTTTACGGGATCCAAGAGACCCAGTACTTC. This codes for CASSEILYGIQETQYF.

The chain combines TRBV4-1 with TRBJ2-1; 11 bases match TRBD2. CDR3 length equals 17 residues. Germline V gene data show CDR1 as MGHRA and CDR2 as YSYEKL. Unmatched junction bases numbered 5, after V lost 0 bases and J lost 4 bases. The CDR3 coding sequence is TGCGCCAGCAGCCAAGAGGCTAGCGGGGGGACTTACAATGAGCAGTTCTTC. It codes for CASSQEASGGTYNEQFF.

The chain carries TRBV7-6 and TRBJ2-7, with D perhaps TRBD2 (7 bases). The CDR3 has 13 residues. Germline V CDR1 and CDR2: SGHVS, FNYEAQ. The V end was cut by 5 bases, the J end by 3 bases, with 11 bases between. DNA for the CDR3: TGTGCCAGCAGCCAAGGGGGGGACTACGAGCAGTACTTC. This translates into CASSQGGDYEQYF.